Listed here is a single T cell receptor beta chain. The V end was cut by 5 bases, the J end by 9 bases, with 11 bases between. This CDR3 is built from 12 residues. Germline CDR1 SGHVS, CDR2 FNYEAQ. The data were obtained in a study of blood T cell repertoires in COVID-19. TCRdb keeps only in-frame clones here, not all; method: immunoSEQ multiplex PCR. In the table there are about 190,000 clones, approximately 91% of which are singletons. Sample: peripheral blood. The receptor comes from a man aged 40-49 years with acute or convalescent COVID-19. The V and J genes are TRBV7-6 and TRBJ2-1; TRBD2 is a possible D gene (5 bases). The CDR3 is CASSTNRGEQFF. The DNA of the CDR3 is TGTGCCAGCAGCACTAACCGGGGTGAGCAGTTCTTC. The variable domain in full, completed from reference TRBV7-6 and TRBJ2-1, reads GAGVSQSPRYKVTKRGQDVALRCDPISGHVSLYWYRQALGQGPEFLTYFNYEAQQDKSGLPNDRFSAERPEGSISTLTIQRTEQRDSAMYRCASSTNRGEQFFGPGTRLTVL.